This is a list of T cell receptor beta chains from one sample in a study of identical twins. TCRdb re-called the 5' RACE reads with MiXCR, one entry per CDR3 protein. The table lists 280,000 or so distinct CDR3 sequences, roughly 8.6% of them singletons, with 2.1% in the top ten. The same data also contributed to another study, on yellow fever vaccine responses in identical twins.

The sample consisted of memory (CD45RO+) T cells sorted from blood. The receptors shown here come from a woman between 18 and 30 years old in good health. Both conserved end residues are trimmed from each CDR3. The D gene is left open where the match is weak. Clone sizes are given selectively: once, few, many, or a class where the clone is expanded.

>TRBV28|few|NA
ASSPPGWETQY
>TRBV29-1|few|NA
SGVRGTGELF
>TRBV10-3|NA|TRBD2
AISESRTSGQY
>TRBV6-1|few|NA
ASLGDGGNIGAEAF
>TRBV6-5|few|NA
ASSSLRITGAEAF
>TRBV14|few|NA
ASSQFPRGAVNEQF
>TRBV11-3|NA|NA
ASSSRDRTNTGELF
>TRBV19|NA|TRBD1
ASSIGTGGTGELF
>TRBV4-1|many|TRBD1
ASSQDWGTEGGEKLF
>TRBV5-1|once|TRBD2
ASRRGDYNEQF
>TRBV18|many|NA
ASSPLEETQY
>TRBV28|NA|NA
ASSLRFGETDTQY
>TRBV4-1|many|TRBD1
ASSQGQGQTGELF
>TRBV12-3/TRBV12-4|NA|NA
ASTPTTGGTEAF
>TRBV18|many|NA
ASSPHTGGGSYNEQF
>TRBV10-3|many|TRBD1
AISVAGGVIDNEQF
>TRBV12-3/TRBV12-4|many|NA
AWGQTGNTIY
>TRBV18|few|TRBD2
ASSGGLAGAVLSYNEQF
>TRBV15|many|NA
ATSRDRYSNQPQH
>TRBV9|few|TRBD2
ASSVAPTTGTSGSSNEQF
>TRBV7-3|few|NA
ASTYSGANVLT
>TRBV10-2|few|NA
ASSESGGELF
>TRBV4-1|many|NA
ASSQDRATYNEQF
>TRBV20-1|few|NA
SARSGGQQETQY
>TRBV3-1|many|NA
ASSRQGGRETQY
>TRBV20-1|many|NA
SARVQGYEQF
>TRBV28|NA|NA
ASSPTDRAYGYT
>TRBV5-1|NA|NA
ASSQGLGHLTNTGELF
>TRBV3-1|few|NA
ASSQTTSSVNEQF
>TRBV4-1|many|TRBD1
ASSQGWDRYEKLF
>TRBV11-1|NA|NA
ASSTLGPSSYNEQF
>TRBV9|NA|NA
ASSVGPSPQETQY
>TRBV21-1|NA|NA
ASSKVAAVVTGGDTQY
>TRBV7-9|NA|NA
ASSLQSQGFKETQY
>TRBV5-1|few|TRBD2
ASSSHLGLAGREQY
>TRBV6-1|NA|NA
ASTRDQTDTQY
>TRBV4-1|few|NA
ASSQEPTGETQY
>TRBV20-1|NA|TRBD1
SAIGTGDNYGYT
>TRBV19|NA|NA
ASRGRANTGELF
>TRBV19|NA|NA
ASKEVGGGNEQF
>TRBV3-1|many|NA
ASSQRPGGTYNEQF
>TRBV5-8|NA|NA
ASSLPRLYWYEKLF
>TRBV6-6|many|NA
ASSPNPIYGYT
>TRBV6-1|many|NA
AISYGYSNQPQH
>TRBV11-2|NA|TRBD1
ASSSLRLGTVNTEAF
>TRBV5-5|few|NA
ASSSLNIQY
>TRBV28|few|NA
ASSPSGGLEAF